This TCR beta chain was captured by sequencing in a study of identical twins listed by TCRdb under 2016. Concerning the study at large: TCR alpha and beta repertoires from monozygotic twins, unrelated adults of various ages and cord blood were deep-sequenced to test whether fetal clonotypes persist. Replicate twin experiments were performed at different times using different library preparation protocols to rule out contamination.

All donors were healthy Caucasians. The study also sequenced three unrelated non-twin adults: a male aged 18 to 30, a male aged 50 to 60 and a female aged 50 to 60. Miltenyi CD45RO+ enrichment and human naive T-cell isolation kits were used to isolate memory (CD45RO+) and naive T cells from PBMC. Libraries were made using 5' RACE. Instrument used: Illumina HiSeq 2000. A universal primer binding site was introduced by template switching, and a unique molecular identifier was present in the final cDNA, enabling accurate counting of TCR cDNA molecules. Specific primers in the conserved constant-segment region were used to synthesize first-strand cDNA for the TCR alpha and beta chains. Each cDNA library was double barcoded, with a SMART-Mk sample barcode plus Illumina barcodes, to control for contamination. Two successive PCR steps introduced TruSeq adapter sequences along with Illumina sample barcodes. The Illumina HiSeq platform was used with custom primers to sequence TCR alpha and beta cDNA libraries. The source study handled its data this way. MiGEC was used to process raw reads and extract unique molecular identifiers, and MiXCR was used to find CDR3 positions. Recombination models were inferred per individual with the repgenHMM and IGoR tools using an EM algorithm. The analysis of shared clonotypes was done with the tcR package in R, with sharing normalized by the product of cloneset sizes. To study raw recombination without the effects of thymic and clonal selection, out-of-frame nonproductive sequences were analyzed. TCRdb reprocessed the public reads (quality trimming at Q25 with fastp, clone calling with MiXCR) and kept in-frame beta chains. Merged by CDR3 protein, the rows form single entries marked with the most common genes and DNA. It is TCRdb's table, rather than the study itself, that gives the V and J calls and clone size. The sample includes some 330,000 distinct CDR3 sequences, with approximately 8.8% observed a single time. Under 10% of the sample rests with the top ten.

For this clonotype: Its antigen remains undetermined. Base qualities are missing; no much larger clone stands one base away.

Study-wide findings and limitations: Fewer insertions were carried by abundant cord blood beta clonotypes, a similar but weaker trend appeared in young adult naive repertoires, and no such trend appeared in memory repertoires. Because the same donors could not be followed over many years, the conclusions relied on cross-sectional statistical analysis. Recombination models systematically underestimated out-of-frame TCR alpha sharing in monozygotic twins but agreed with sharing between unrelated individuals. Zero-insertion analyses could be partly confounded by invariant T cells such as MAIT and iNKT, although diverse VJ usage argued against such confounding for most clonotypes. Compared with coincidental sharing between unrelated individuals, out-of-frame TCR alpha sequences shared between twins had an excess of sequences with low generation probability. A weaker excess of twin sharing was found in beta out-of-frame sequences because the signal-to-noise ratio was lowered by fewer shared sequences.

Material for sequencing was naive T cells sorted from blood. The cell subset or site label corresponds to: cells isolated with a human naive T-cell isolation kit. The TCR comes from a woman aged 50 to 60 in good health.

The CDR3 has the sequence CASSLEPGEQFF. The sequence in DNA is TGTGCCAGCAGCTTGGAGCCCGGTGAGCAGTTCTTC. This chain joins TRBV5-5 to TRBJ2-1; a confident D gene designation cannot be given. According to the germline V gene (reference sequence), CDR1 reads SGHKS and CDR2 reads YYEKEE. V is cut by 0 bases and J by 9 bases, and the space between the germline ends is 7 bases. Including the terminal cysteine and phenylalanine, the CDR3 comprises 12 residues. Here the CDR3 DNA is all that survives: 36 bases in frame from base 1.